This passage covers 22 T cell receptor beta chains from one sample sequenced in a study of T-cell memory formation after mild COVID-19. MiXCR was run by TCRdb on the 5' RACE reads, yielding one entry per CDR3 protein. The sample holds about 340,000 distinct CDR3 sequences; 15% to 20% are singletons and the top ten take about 22%. Sample: PBMCs or a T cell subset sorted from them (not recorded which). Receptor source: a man aged 18 to 35 who had mild COVID-19 (a few samples of this study predate the infection). Cell type and time point are not known.

This clonotype occurred a few times. The J gene is TRBJ2-6, the V gene TRBV27; 11 nucleotides agree with TRBD1. The J segment lost 4 bases and the V segment lost 2 bases, leaving 7 bases of the junction unmatched. This CDR3 region has 18 residues. The germline gives CDR1 MNHEY, CDR2 SMNVEV (reference sequence). This chain's CDR3 is CASSLRTGGQIGANVLTF. In DNA, the CDR3 is TGTGCCAGCAGTTTACGGACAGGGGGCCAAATAGGGGCCAACGTCCTGACTTTC.

This clonotype has just a few counts. The chain recombines TRBV5-5 with TRBJ2-2; unclear D gene. Germline V gives CDR1 SGHKS, CDR2 YYEKEE (reference sequence). The V end lost 2 bases, the J end lost 4 bases, and 6 bases lay between the germline ends. This CDR3 has 13 residues. The CDR3 sequence: CASSLAPTGELFF. The CDR3 region has the DNA TGTGCCAGCAGCTTAGCGCCCACCGGGGAGCTGTTTTTT. Variable domain in full (rest from reference TRBV5-5 and TRBJ2-2): DAGVTQSPTHLIKTRGQQVTLRCSPISGHKSVSWYQQVLGQGPQFIFQYYEKEERGRGNFPDRFSARQFPNYSSELNVNALLLGDSALYLCASSLAPTGELFFGEGSRLTVL.

This clonotype was seen more than once but under ten times. The rearrangement links TRBV4-3 to TRBJ1-3; D gene uncertain. The CDR3 consists of 15 residues. V gave up 4 bases and J gave up 0 bases, with 10 bases separating them. From germline, CDR1 is LGHNA and CDR2 YSLEER. CDR3 sequence: CASSPVSNSGNTIYF. CDR3 sequence (DNA): TGCGCCAGCAGCCCAGTCAGTAACTCTGGAAACACCATATATTTT.

The chain couples TRBV28 to TRBJ2-7; a possible D gene is TRBD1 (7 bases). CDR1 and CDR2 from the germline V gene are MDHEN and SYDVKM. This CDR3 has 15 amino acids. The V end lost 2 bases, the J end lost 1 base, and 12 bases lay between the germline ends. The CDR3 here is CASSLGQGGSYEQYV. The CDR3 region has the DNA TGTGCCAGCAGTTTAGGGCAGGGGGGTTCCTACGAGCAGTACGTC.

This clonotype was detected a few times. The rearrangement joins TRBV19 to TRBJ1-5; D gene unclear. With 7 bases removed from V and 4 bases from J, the gap between germline ends came to 8 bases. The CDR3 covers 12 residues. Germline CDR1 reads LNHDA; CDR2 reads SQIVND (reference sequence). The CDR3 here is CASKAYNQPQHF. CDR3 bases: TGTGCCAGTAAGGCCTATAATCAGCCCCAGCATTTT.

The CDR3 region is CASSATWTGSYEQYV. The CDR3 nucleotides are TGTGCCAGCAGTGCAACCTGGACAGGCTCCTACGAGCAGTACGTC. V usage is TRBV28 and J usage is TRBJ2-7, with TRBD1 matching 7 bases. Germline values: CDR1 MDHEN, CDR2 SYDVKM. The CDR3 runs to 15 residues. V dropped 5 bases and J dropped 0; count of bases not matched to a gene: 7.

This chain links TRBV4-1 with TRBJ1-1; no clear D gene. CDR3 length equals 17 residues. Germline V gene sequence: CDR1 MGHRA, CDR2 YSYEKL. The germline V and J ends were trimmed by 2 bases and 0 bases, with 16 bases remaining between them. The CDR3 here is CASSQLHFSGMNTEAFF. The CDR3, as DNA: TGCGCCAGCAGCCAACTCCATTTCTCCGGCATGAACACTGAAGCTTTCTTT.

This clonotype was found a few times. DNA for the CDR3: TGCAGTGCTAGAGACTCGCAGGGGGCTTCCTACGAGCAGTACTTC. It translates to CSARDSQGASYEQYF. V usage is TRBV20-1 and J usage is TRBJ2-7; 8 nucleotides align to TRBD1. Unmatched junction bases numbered 5, after V lost 0 bases and J lost 1 base. CDR1 DFQATT and CDR2 SNEGSKA come from the germline V gene (reference sequence). The CDR3 is made up of 15 amino acids.

This clonotype was detected a few times. The rearrangement joins TRBV20-1 to TRBJ2-2; D tentatively reads TRBD1 or TRBD2 (5 bases each). V lost 3 bases, J lost 6 bases, and 14 bases lay in between. Looked up from germline, CDR1 is DFQATT and CDR2 is SNEGSKA (reference sequence). This CDR3 comprises 14 residues. The CDR3, as DNA: TGCAGTGCTAGTCCAGGGAGTATGTCCGGGGAGCTGTTTTTT. Translated: CSASPGSMSGELFF.

This clonotype was observed many times. The J gene is TRBJ1-6, the V gene TRBV6-5, with a weak D call TRBD1 (6 bases). CDR1 is MNHEY and CDR2 is SVGAGI in the germline V gene. The V and J ends lost 6 bases and 14 bases respectively, with 20 bases between them. This CDR3 comprises 14 residues. The CDR3 DNA sequence: TGTGCCAGCAGCAGCGGACAGTCCTTTCGGGCCCTCCACTTT. As protein: CASSSGQSFRALHF.

The chain joins TRBV19 to TRBJ1-5; the D gene is possibly TRBD1 (5 bases). The CDR3 has 15 residues. Trimming stripped 3 bases from V and 6 bases from J, with 15 bases between. Germline V lookup: CDR1 LNHDA, CDR2 SQIVND (reference sequence). The CDR3 reads CASSILGRVGQPQHF. CDR3 nucleotides: TGTGCCAGTAGTATTTTGGGCAGGGTTGGTCAGCCCCAGCATTTT.

This clonotype showed up many times. The chain employs TRBV5-1 and TRBJ1-2; D is undetermined. Trimming left V 4 bases short and J 8 bases short, with 18 bases between. The germline V gene encodes CDR1 SGHRS and CDR2 YFSETQ. The CDR3 covers 14 residues. The CDR3 region is CASSPSVGSGGYTF. Written as DNA, the CDR3 is TGCGCCAGCAGCCCCTCGGTGGGATCTGGAGGCTACACCTTC.

Only a few counts were recorded for this clonotype. The V and J genes are TRBV28 and TRBJ2-7; 7 nucleotides agree with TRBD2. The CDR3 covers 14 residues. With 2 bases clipped from V and 10 bases from J, the junction kept 11 bases outside the gene matches. Germline V gene data show CDR1 as MDHEN and CDR2 as SYDVKM. In DNA, the CDR3 is TGTGCCAGCAGTTTAGGAGGACTAGGGACGGTTCAGTACGTC. It specifies CASSLGGLGTVQYV.

Here the CDR3 reads CASSLTERGSTDTQYF. CDR3 nucleotides: TGTGCCAGCAGCTTAACGGAGCGGGGGAGCACAGATACGCAGTATTTT. V gene TRBV7-3 combines with J gene TRBJ2-3, with TRBD2 matching over 8 bases. Trimming removed 0 bases from V and 0 bases from J; junction bases left unmatched: 2. The CDR3 is 16 residues long. The germline CDR1 and CDR2 sequences are SGHTA and FQGTGA.

V and J are TRBV2 and TRBJ1-2; 8 bases agree with TRBD1. CDR3 length equals 15 residues. V lost 3 bases, J lost 2 bases, and 5 bases stayed unmatched. Germline CDR1 is SNHLY and CDR2 is FYNNEI. In DNA form, the CDR3 reads TGTGCCAGCAGTGATCCCCGGACAGGGAACTATGGCTACACCTTC. It codes for CASSDPRTGNYGYTF.

This clonotype was observed at least ten times. V gene TRBV20-1 combines with J gene TRBJ1-2, with 9 nucleotides matching TRBD1. The CDR3 is made up of 13 amino acids. Germline V gene lookup returns CDR1 DFQATT and CDR2 SNEGSKA (reference sequence). The ends lost 6 bases at V and 6 bases at J; junction bases unmatched: 8. The CDR3 spells CSATDRGLHGYTF. CDR3 DNA sequence: TGCAGTGCCACGGACAGGGGCCTGCATGGCTACACCTTC.

The CDR3 sequence is CASRSGTGSSYEQYF. The CDR3 nucleotides are TGCGCCAGCAGATCCGGGACAGGGAGCTCCTACGAGCAGTACTTC. This chain joins TRBV10-2 and TRBJ2-7, with TRBD1 matching 9 bases. Trimming at V came to 6 bases and at J to 0 bases, leaving 6 bases not matched to a gene. This CDR3 region has 15 residues. Germline V gives CDR1 WSHSY, CDR2 SAAADI.

The chain uses TRBV5-1 and TRBJ2-2; TRBD1 agrees at 11 bases. The CDR3 extends over 15 amino acids. The V gene's germline CDR1 is SGHRS and CDR2 YFSETQ. J lost 5 bases, V lost 2 bases, and 2 bases had no gene match. CDR3 amino acids: CASSFGQGATGELFF. In DNA form, the CDR3 reads TGCGCCAGCAGCTTTGGACAGGGGGCAACCGGGGAGCTGTTTTTT. The full variable domain, rest sourced from reference TRBV5-1 and TRBJ2-2, is KAGVTQTPRYLIKTRGQQVTLSCSPISGHRSVSWYQQTPGQGLQFLFEYFSETQRNKGNFPGRFSGRQFSNSRSEMNVSTLELGDSALYLCASSFGQGATGELFFGEGSRLTVL.

The chain couples TRBV14 to TRBJ2-1, with D maybe TRBD2 (6 bases). V lost 4 bases, J lost 4 bases, and 17 bases lay in between. Germline V gene sequence: CDR1 SGHDN, CDR2 FVKESK. This CDR3 region has 16 residues. In DNA, the CDR3 is TGTGCCAGCAGCCGAAGGCCGGGAGTAGGATACAATGAGCAGTTCTTC. This encodes CASSRRPGVGYNEQFF.

Turning to this clonotype: At one boundary the junction diverges from the germline segment, which might be a read error. CDR3 sequence reads: CASSSGELAPQETQYF. The CDR3 DNA reads as TGTGCTAGCAGCTCCGGCGAGCTAGCGCCTCAAGAGACCCAGTACTTC. The chain uses TRBV7-7 and TRBJ2-5; D perhaps matches TRBD2 (6 bases). The CDR3 contains 16 residues. Per the germline V gene, CDR1 is SSHAT and CDR2 is FNYEAQ (reference sequence).

This clonotype was observed a handful of times. The chain joins TRBV6-5 to TRBJ2-3; 7 bases fit TRBD1. Trimming cost V 7 bases and J 4 bases; bases outside gene matches: 11. The CDR3 extends over 15 amino acids. CDR1 MNHEY and CDR2 SVGAGI come from the germline V gene. This CDR3 reads CASIVDRPGADTQYF. The CDR3 DNA reads as TGTGCCAGCATCGTGGACAGGCCTGGGGCAGATACGCAGTATTTT.

This rearrangement joins TRBV11-2 to TRBJ2-4; D remains ambiguous. This CDR3 has 13 residues. Trimming took off 6 bases at V and 5 bases at J, with 11 bases between the two ends. CDR1 and CDR2 from the germline V gene are SGHAT and FQNNGV. The DNA for the CDR3 is TGTGCCAGCAGTTACATGACCCAAAACATTCAGTACTTC. It yields the protein CASSYMTQNIQYF.